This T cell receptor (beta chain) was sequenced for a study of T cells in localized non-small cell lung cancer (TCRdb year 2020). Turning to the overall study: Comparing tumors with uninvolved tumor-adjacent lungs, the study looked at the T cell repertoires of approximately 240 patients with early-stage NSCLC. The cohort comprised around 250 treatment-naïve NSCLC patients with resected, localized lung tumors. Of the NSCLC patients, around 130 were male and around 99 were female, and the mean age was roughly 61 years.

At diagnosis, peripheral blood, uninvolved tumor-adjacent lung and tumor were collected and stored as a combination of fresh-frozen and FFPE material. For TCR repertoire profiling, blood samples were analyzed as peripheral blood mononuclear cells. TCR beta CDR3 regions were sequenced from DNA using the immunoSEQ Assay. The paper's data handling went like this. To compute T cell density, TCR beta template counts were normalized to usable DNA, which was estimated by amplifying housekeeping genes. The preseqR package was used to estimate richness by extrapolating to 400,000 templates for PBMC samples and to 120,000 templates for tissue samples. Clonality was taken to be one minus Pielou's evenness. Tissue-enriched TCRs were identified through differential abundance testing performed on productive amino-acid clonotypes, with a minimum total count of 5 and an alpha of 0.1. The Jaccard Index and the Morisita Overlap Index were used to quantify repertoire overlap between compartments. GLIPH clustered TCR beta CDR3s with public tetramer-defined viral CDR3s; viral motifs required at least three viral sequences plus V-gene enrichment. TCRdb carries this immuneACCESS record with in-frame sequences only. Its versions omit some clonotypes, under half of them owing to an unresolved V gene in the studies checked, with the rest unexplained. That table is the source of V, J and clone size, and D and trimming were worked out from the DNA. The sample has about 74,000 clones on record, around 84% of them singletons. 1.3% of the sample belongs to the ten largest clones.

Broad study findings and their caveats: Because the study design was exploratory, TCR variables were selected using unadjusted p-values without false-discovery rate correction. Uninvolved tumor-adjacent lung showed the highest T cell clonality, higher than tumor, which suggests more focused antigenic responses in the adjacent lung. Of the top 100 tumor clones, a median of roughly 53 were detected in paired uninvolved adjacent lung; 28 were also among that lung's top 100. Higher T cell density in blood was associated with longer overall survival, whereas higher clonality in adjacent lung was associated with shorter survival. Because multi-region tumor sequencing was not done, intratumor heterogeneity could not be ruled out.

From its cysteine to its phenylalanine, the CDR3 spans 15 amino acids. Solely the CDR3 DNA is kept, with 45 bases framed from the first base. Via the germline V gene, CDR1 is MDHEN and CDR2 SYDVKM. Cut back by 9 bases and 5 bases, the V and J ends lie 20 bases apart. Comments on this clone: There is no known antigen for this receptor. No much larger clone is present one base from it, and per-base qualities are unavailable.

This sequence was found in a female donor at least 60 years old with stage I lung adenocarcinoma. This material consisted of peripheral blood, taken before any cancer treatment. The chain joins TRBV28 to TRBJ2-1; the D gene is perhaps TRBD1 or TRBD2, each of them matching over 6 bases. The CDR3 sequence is CASSGGPGVNNEQFF. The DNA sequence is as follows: TGTGCCAGTTCTGGGGGGCCGGGAGTAAACAATGAGCAGTTCTTC. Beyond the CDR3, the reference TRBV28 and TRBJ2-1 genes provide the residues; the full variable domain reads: DVKVTQSSRYLVKRTGEKVFLECVQDMDHENMFWYRQDPGLGLRLIYFSYDVKMKEKGDIPEGYSVSREKKERFSLILESASTNQTSMYLCASSGGPGVNNEQFFGPGTRLTVL.